Following are 9 T cell receptor beta chains from one sample sequenced in a study of immune evolution from preneoplasia to lung adenocarcinoma. This table comes from immunoSEQ multiplex PCR, and its TCRdb copy is limited to in-frame clones, with some not included. The sample records roughly 28,000 clones, just under 75% being singletons. The sequencing input was FFPE invasive lung adenocarcinoma tissue. These TCRs come from a person between 60 and 70 years old with invasive lung adenocarcinoma. Some clones in this sample may be carry-over from other donors' samples.

The chain couples TRBV25-1 to TRBJ2-7, with D possibly matching TRBD1 (5 bases). Germline V gene lookup returns CDR1 MGHDK and CDR2 SYGVNS. The CDR3 totals 14 residues. V was cut by 8 bases and J by 0 bases, with 14 bases left in between. The CDR3 sequence is CASGQGVGSYEQYF. CDR3 nucleotide sequence: TGTGCCAGCGGTCAGGGTGTGGGCTCCTACGAGCAGTACTTC.

The rearrangement links TRBV7-9 to TRBJ2-3; 9 nucleotides agree with TRBD1. This CDR3 contains 15 residues. Germline CDR1 SEHNR, CDR2 FQNEAQ (reference sequence). The junction had 3 bases not matched to a gene; V was cut back by 1 base and J by 4 bases. DNA of the CDR3: TGTGCCAGCAGCTTAGTACAGGGGGCTGCAGATACGCAGTATTTT. This sequence encodes CASSLVQGAADTQYF.

The rearrangement links TRBV2 to TRBJ2-7; D not certain. V dropped 7 bases and J dropped 2 bases, with 12 bases sitting between them. The CDR3 sequence is 13 residues long. CDR1 and CDR2 from the germline V gene are SNHLY and FYNNEI. The CDR3 DNA reads TGTGCCAGCAACCTCCCCCTCACCTACGAGCAGTACTTC. It yields the protein CASNLPLTYEQYF.

In regard to this clone: One junction end disagrees with the germline gene, perhaps due to a read error. The genes are TRBV29-1 and TRBJ2-7, with D unresolved. Per the germline V gene, CDR1 is SQVTM and CDR2 is ANQGSEA. This CDR3 region has 11 residues. CDR3 in DNA: TGCAGCGCTGAAAATTCCTACGAGCAGTACTTC. This codes for CSAENSYEQYF.

The chain has TRBV9 and TRBJ1-4, with TRBD1 matching 8 bases. The CDR3 has 15 residues. Germline lookup yields CDR1 SGDLS and CDR2 YYNGEE. Germline trimming cut 4 bases from V and 7 bases from J; bases unmatched to any gene: 9. The CDR3 DNA follows: TGTGCCAGCAGCATGAGACAGGGGTCGGGTGAAAAACTGTTTTTT. Protein: CASSMRQGSGEKLFF.

The table lists this clone with a few counts. The chain is built from TRBV7-8 and TRBJ1-5; D gene unclear. CDR1 and CDR2 from the germline V gene are SGHVS and FQNEAQ. The length of the CDR3 is 12 residues. V lost 5 bases and J lost 10, with 12 bases in between. The CDR3 sequence is CASSVALDPQHF. The CDR3 DNA reads as TGTGCCAGCAGCGTCGCACTAGATCCCCAGCATTTT.

J is TRBJ2-7 and V is TRBV28, with 8 bases matching TRBD1. The CDR3 has 16 amino acids. Germline CDR1 is MDHEN and CDR2 is SYDVKM. Trimming at V came to 6 bases and at J to 2 bases, leaving 12 bases not matched to a gene. CDR3 sequence: CASSTELRTGPYEQYF. DNA of the CDR3: TGTGCCAGCAGCACAGAGCTAAGGACAGGGCCCTACGAGCAGTACTTC.

This clone is labeled medium-sized (0.01 to 0.1%). V usage is TRBV10-2 and J usage is TRBJ2-7, with D possibly matching TRBD2 (6 bases). The CDR3 covers 14 residues. The V end lost 10 bases, the J end lost 1 base, and 17 bases lay between the germline ends. Germline V gene sequence: CDR1 WSHSY, CDR2 SAAADI. The CDR3: CATSTPGVSYEQYF. In nucleotides, the CDR3 is TGCGCCACCAGCACCCCGGGAGTTTCCTACGAGCAGTACTTC.

The rearrangement links TRBV19 to TRBJ1-2; TRBD1 might be the D (6 bases). Germline CDR1 LNHDA, CDR2 SQIVND (reference sequence). V dropped 0 bases and J dropped 6 bases, with 20 bases sitting between them. This CDR3 has 17 amino acids. CDR3 amino acids: CASSIDDPYQQGHGYTF. The CDR3 DNA sequence: TGTGCCAGTAGTATAGATGACCCTTATCAACAGGGCCATGGCTACACCTTC.